A selection of T cell receptor beta chains follows, all from one sample in a study of blood T cell repertoires in COVID-19. The table came from immunoSEQ multiplex PCR; TCRdb's copy has only in-frame clones and leaves some out. This sample has about 190,000 clones, with just under 80% found just once. Source material: peripheral blood. These receptors were taken from a woman older than 75 with active or convalescent COVID-19. Each CDR3 is given with its conserved first and last residue. D genes are given only for firm matches. Only part of the rows carry a size: once, few, many, or a class if the clone is expanded.

CDR3aa | CDR3nt | j_gene | d_gene | v_gene | abundance
CASRGTSGGPVYEQYF | TGTGCCAGCAGGGGGACTAGCGGGGGGCCAGTGTACGAGCAGTACTTC | TRBJ2-7 | TRBD2 | TRBV6-6 | once
CASSLDSGGRAEQFF | TGTGCCAGCAGCTTAGACAGCGGGGGGCGGGCTGAGCAGTTCTTC | TRBJ2-1 | TRBD2 | TRBV11-2 | .
CATSRGVAGIGVEAFF | TGTGCCACCAGCAGAGGCGTAGCCGGGATTGGGGTTGAAGCTTTCTTT | TRBJ1-1 | . | TRBV15 | .
CASSLYGGSQETQYF | TGTGCCAGCAGTTTATACGGGGGTAGCCAAGAGACCCAGTACTTC | TRBJ2-5 | . | TRBV27 | .
CASSLGVRDRAQPSYEQYF | TGTGCCAGCAGCTTAGGGGTGCGGGACAGAGCCCAACCTTCCTACGAGCAGTACTTC | TRBJ2-7 | . | TRBV7-8 | .
CASSPRQGLAKNIQYF | TGTGCCAGCAGCCCGAGACAGGGACTAGCCAAAAACATTCAGTACTTC | TRBJ2-4 | . | TRBV4-2 | few
CASSRDRSQPQHF | TGTGCCAGCAGCCGAGACAGGAGTCAGCCCCAGCATTTT | TRBJ1-5 | . | TRBV7-2 | few
CASSFLSGGEGNQPQHF | TGTGCCAGCAGTTTTTTGTCTGGTGGGGAGGGTAATCAGCCCCAGCATTTT | TRBJ1-5 | . | TRBV28 | .
CASSLTAYGYTF | TGTGCCAGCAGTTTGACAGCTTATGGCTACACCTTC | TRBJ1-2 | . | TRBV12-3/TRBV12-4 | .
CASSARTGGHYTF | TGTGCCAGCTCAGCCCGGACAGGGGGCCACTACACCTTC | TRBJ1-2 | TRBD1 | TRBV18 | .
CASSARYLQGANGYTF | TGTGCCAGCAGTGCCCGATACTTACAGGGGGCGAATGGCTACACCTTC | TRBJ1-2 | TRBD1 | TRBV27 | .
CASSPGGRGRNTEAFF | TGTGCCAGCAGCCCCGGGGGGAGGGGAAGGAACACTGAAGCTTTCTTT | TRBJ1-1 | . | TRBV5-4 | few
CASSSDSPNTGELFF | TGTGCCAGCAGCTCGGACAGCCCGAACACCGGGGAGCTGTTTTTT | TRBJ2-2 | . | TRBV5-4 | once
CASSSTPDRALNEKLFF | TGCGCCAGCAGCTCGACTCCCGACAGAGCCTTAAATGAAAAACTGTTTTTT | TRBJ1-4 | . | TRBV5-1 | .
CASSLDGDTNEQFF | TGCGCCAGCAGCTTGGACGGGGATACCAATGAGCAGTTCTTC | TRBJ2-1 | . | TRBV5-1 | .
CASSVAVAGVSTDTQYF | TGTGCCAGCAGCGTAGCTGTAGCGGGGGTTAGCACAGATACGCAGTATTTT | TRBJ2-3 | TRBD2 | TRBV9 | .
CASSLDSSGYTF | TGTGCCAGCAGCTTGGACAGCTCTGGCTACACCTTC | TRBJ1-2 | . | TRBV5-4 | .
CASSKQAVNSPLHF | TGTGCCAGCAGTAAACAGGCGGTGAATTCACCCCTCCACTTT | TRBJ1-6 | . | TRBV11-2 | .
CASAWAAGNEKLFF | TGTGCCAGCGCTTGGGCAGCGGGAAATGAAAAACTGTTTTTT | TRBJ1-4 | . | TRBV7-9 | few
CASSQAGSGYNSPLHF | TGCGCCAGCAGCCAAGCAGGGTCTGGGTATAATTCACCCCTCCACTTT | TRBJ1-6 | . | TRBV4-3 | .
CASSSGQLPYEKLFF | TGCGCCAGCAGCTCCGGACAGCTTCCTTATGAAAAACTGTTTTTT | TRBJ1-4 | . | TRBV5-1 | many
CASSSQGAKETQYF | TGTGCCAGCAGTTCACAGGGGGCGAAAGAGACCCAGTACTTC | TRBJ2-5 | TRBD1 | TRBV28 | .
CASSWGQGKEKLFF | TGCGCCAGCAGCTGGGGACAGGGTAAAGAAAAACTGTTTTTT | TRBJ1-4 | TRBD1 | TRBV5-1 | .
CASKGRGLGREQYF | TGTGCCAGCAAAGGCCGCGGGCTCGGGAGGGAGCAGTACTTC | TRBJ2-7 | TRBD2 | TRBV7-2 | .
CASSQERGRDEQFF | TGTGCCAGCAGCCAAGAAAGGGGCCGGGATGAGCAGTTCTTC | TRBJ2-1 | . | TRBV4-2 | .
CSAKTAYEQYF | TGCAGTGCCAAGACAGCCTACGAGCAGTACTTC | TRBJ2-7 | . | TRBV20-1 | .